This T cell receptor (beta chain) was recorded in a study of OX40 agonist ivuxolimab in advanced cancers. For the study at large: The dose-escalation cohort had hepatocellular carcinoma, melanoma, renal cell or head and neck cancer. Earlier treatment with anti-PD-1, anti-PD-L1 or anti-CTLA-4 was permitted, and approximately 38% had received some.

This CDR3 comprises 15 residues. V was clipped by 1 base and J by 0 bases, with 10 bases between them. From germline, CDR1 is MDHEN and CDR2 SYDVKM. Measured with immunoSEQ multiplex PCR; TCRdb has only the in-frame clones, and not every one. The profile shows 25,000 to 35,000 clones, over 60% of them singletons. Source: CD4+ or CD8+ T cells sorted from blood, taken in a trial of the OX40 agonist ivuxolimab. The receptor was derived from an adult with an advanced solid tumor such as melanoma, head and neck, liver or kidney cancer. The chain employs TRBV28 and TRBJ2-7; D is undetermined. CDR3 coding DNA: TGTGCCAGCAGTTTATTTTTGCTGAGCTCCTACGAGCAGTACTTC. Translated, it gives CASSLFLLSSYEQYF.